These 10 T cell receptor beta chains came from one sample sequenced in a study of cytomegalovirus exposure and HLA in healthy donors. PCR was performed using 60 Vbeta and 13 Jbeta primers. Here immunoSEQ multiplex PCR was the method, and the copy in TCRdb shows in-frame clones only, minus some. The sample has around 150,000 clones, and its top ten clones hold over 1%. The specimen was PBMCs. These receptors came from an older woman in good health and CMV-seronegative.

The chain couples TRBV7-8 to TRBJ2-2, with 13 bases lining up with TRBD2. This CDR3 spans 18 amino acids. The germline V gene encodes CDR1 SGHVS and CDR2 FQNEAQ. Trimming at V came to 5 bases and at J to 3 bases, leaving 9 bases not matched to a gene. CDR3 region: CASSLGLAGVWDTGELFF. CDR3 bases: TGTGCCAGCAGCCTTGGACTAGCGGGAGTGTGGGACACCGGGGAGCTGTTTTTT.

This sequence joins TRBV5-4 and TRBJ2-5; 12 bases line up with TRBD2. The DNA end is more similar to TRBJ2-7, so the J call may be wrong. Germline CDR1 and CDR2: SGHNT and YYREEE (reference sequence). This CDR3 spans 14 amino acids. CDR3 nucleotide sequence: TGTGCCAGCAGCTTTGGGACTAGCGGGTACGAGCAGTACTTC. Protein product: CASSFGTSGYEQYF.

V is TRBV4-3 and J is TRBJ2-1; D is perhaps TRBD2 (5 bases). The CDR3 loop spans 15 amino acids. Trimming removed 4 bases at V and 2 bases at J, with 12 bases between. Germline CDR1 and CDR2: LGHNA and YSLEER. CDR3: CASSPETTAYNEQFF. The CDR3 coding sequence is TGCGCCAGCAGCCCTGAGACTACGGCCTACAATGAGCAGTTCTTC.

The V call is TRBV29-1, the J call TRBJ2-2; TRBD1 matches 12 bases. V trimming: 7 bases; J trimming: 7 bases; junction bases outside the gene matches: 7. Per germline, CDR1 SQVTM and CDR2 ANQGSEA. This CDR3 is built from 14 residues. The CDR3 loop is CSAGQGARDGELFF. The DNA of the CDR3 is TGCAGCGCGGGACAGGGGGCGCGTGACGGGGAGCTGTTTTTT.

The J gene is TRBJ1-1, the V gene TRBV4-3, with D unclear. CDR3 length equals 14 residues. The germline V gene encodes CDR1 LGHNA and CDR2 YSLEER. V was shortened by 4 bases and J by 6 bases, with 15 bases between the two germline ends. In DNA form, the CDR3 reads TGCGCCAGCAGCCCCCGAGGTTCACGGTCTGAAGCTTTCTTT. Translated: CASSPRGSRSEAFF.

The CDR3 is CASSPTYEQYF. The CDR3 coding sequence is TGTGCCAGCAGCCCTACCTACGAGCAGTACTTC. The chain uses TRBV6-1 and TRBJ2-5; D is undetermined. Gene TRBJ2-7 matches the end of the DNA better, so the J call may be wrong. Germline loops: CDR1 MNHNS, CDR2 SASEGT. The CDR3 length is 11 residues.

The chain carries TRBV7-9 and TRBJ2-7; 8 nucleotides match TRBD1. V was pared by 5 bases and J by 5 bases, with 11 bases of the junction left unmatched. CDR1 is SEHNR and CDR2 is FQNEAQ in the germline V gene (reference sequence). The CDR3 has 15 amino acids. Here the CDR3 reads CASSPRTGRSDEQYF. CDR3 bases: TGTGCCAGCAGCCCGAGGACAGGGCGATCTGACGAGCAGTACTTC. Using reference TRBV7-9 and TRBJ2-7 for the parts outside the CDR3, the full variable domain is DTGVSQNPRHKITKRGQNVTFRCDPISEHNRLYWYRQTLGQGPEFLTYFQNEAQLEKSRLLSDRFSAERPKGSFSTLEIQRTEQGDSAMYLCASSPRTGRSDEQYFGPGTRLTVT.

The gene calls are TRBV5-1 and TRBJ1-5; a weak D match, TRBD1 (6 bases). Trimming cost V 1 base and J 0 bases, with 17 bases left between them. There are 18 residues in the CDR3. Germline V gene sequence: CDR1 SGHRS, CDR2 YFSETQ. CDR3 nucleotide sequence: TGCGCCAGCAGCTTGTACGGGGGGCAGGGAGATAGCAATCAGCCCCAGCATTTT. This encodes CASSLYGGQGDSNQPQHF.

The V and J genes are TRBV2 and TRBJ2-5; 9 positions match TRBD2. Losses at the gene ends were 2 bases for V and 3 bases for J; bases not matched to a gene: 4. The germline V gene has CDR1 SNHLY and CDR2 FYNNEI. The CDR3 is 15 residues long. As DNA, the CDR3 is TGTGCCAGCAGTGAATGGCCTAGCGGGGAAGAGACCCAGTACTTC. Amino acids: CASSEWPSGEETQYF.

V usage is TRBV5-1 and J usage is TRBJ2-1; no definite D call. The CDR3 sequence is 16 residues long. The germline V and J ends were trimmed by 7 bases and 0 bases, with 17 bases remaining between them. Germline-derived CDR1 and CDR2 are SGHRS and YFSETQ. The CDR3 DNA follows: TGCGCCAGCGCGAAAACCCCTGGGCCCTCCTACAATGAGCAGTTCTTC. Its protein product is CASAKTPGPSYNEQFF.